Below are 16 T cell receptor beta chains sequenced from a single sample in a study of human T cells and chemical hapten exposure. The time point denotes: patch test 1, 2 weeks after DPC sensitization. The sample's treatment: therapeutic diphenylcyclopropenone sensitization with weekly scalp DPC. Each CDR3 protein is one row after TCRdb ran MiXCR on the RACE reads. The top ten hold approximately 2.5% of the sample, which has about 380,000 distinct CDR3 sequences, approximately 5% seen once. This material consisted of whole blood, taken in connection with sensitization to the hapten diphenylcyclopropenone (DPC). Receptors were obtained from a woman between 45 and 60 years old with alopecia areata. Some clones in this sample may be carry-over from other donors' samples.

Ten or more counts support this clonotype. The CDR3 spells CASSTGTSGRDTQYF. The CDR3 coding sequence is TGTGCCAGCAGCACGGGGACTAGCGGGAGAGATACGCAGTATTTT. The rearrangement links TRBV7-9 to TRBJ2-3; 14 nucleotides line up with TRBD2. V lost 5 bases, J lost 5 bases, and 3 bases stayed unmatched. The CDR3 contains 15 residues. The germline V gene encodes CDR1 SEHNR and CDR2 FQNEAQ (reference sequence).

The table lists this clonotype with many counts. J is TRBJ2-3 and V is TRBV10-3; possible D gene TRBD2, 7 bases. CDR3 length: 13 residues. V was shortened by 7 bases and J by 5 bases, with 13 bases between the two germline ends. The germline V gene has CDR1 ENHRY and CDR2 SYGVKD. CDR3 region: CAINGGPEDTQYF. In nucleotides, the CDR3 is TGTGCCATCAACGGGGGGCCGGAAGATACGCAGTATTTT.

The rearrangement links TRBV7-3 to TRBJ2-1; D might be TRBD2 (6 bases). This CDR3 is built from 13 residues. In germline, CDR1 is SGHTA, CDR2 FQGTGA. Trimming took 5 bases from V and 8 from J, leaving 13 bases between them. The CDR3 sequence: CASSPFPGDEQFF. CDR3 in DNA: TGTGCCAGCAGCCCCTTTCCGGGGGATGAGCAGTTCTTC.

J is TRBJ1-4 and V is TRBV4-3, with a tentative D call TRBD1 (5 bases). The V gene lost 0 bases and the J gene lost 7 bases, with 18 bases spanning the gap. This CDR3 is 17 amino acids long. Germline V CDR1 and CDR2: LGHNA, YSLEER. The chain's CDR3 is CASSQDYGWDGAEKLFF. CDR3 in DNA: TGCGCCAGCAGCCAAGACTATGGATGGGACGGGGCTGAAAAACTGTTTTTT.

This clonotype showed up just once. The rearrangement links TRBV29-1 to TRBJ2-1; TRBD2 might be the D (5 bases). CDR1 is SQVTM and CDR2 is ANQGSEA in the germline V gene. V lost 7 bases and J 2 bases, leaving 9 bases between the germline ends. This CDR3 is built from 12 residues. CDR3 sequence (DNA): TGCAGCGGAGGGAACGCCTACAATGAGCAGTTCTTC. Its protein is CSGGNAYNEQFF.

Comments on this clonotype: This may stem from a read error, because a much larger clone lies one nucleotide away. The V call is TRBV24-1, the J call TRBJ2-3; D unclear. The CDR3 totals 11 residues. The germline V gene encodes CDR1 KGHDR and CDR2 SFDVKD. CDR3 sequence (DNA): TGTGCCACCAGTGACCAGGATACGAAGTATTTT. Its protein is CATSDQDTKYF.

The rearrangement joins TRBV20-1 to TRBJ2-7; TRBD2 matches 9 bases. The J segment lost 0 bases and the V segment lost 2 bases, leaving 5 bases of the junction unmatched. Germline V gives CDR1 DFQATT, CDR2 SNEGSKA (reference sequence). The CDR3 is 15 residues long. The CDR3 sequence is CSARLLAGSSYEQYF. For the CDR3, the DNA is TGCAGTGCTAGACTTCTAGCGGGGAGCTCCTACGAGCAGTACTTC.

The chain employs TRBV27 and TRBJ2-2; D remains ambiguous. V lost 0 bases, J lost 6 bases, and 8 bases lay in between. Looked up from germline, CDR1 is MNHEY and CDR2 is SMNVEV (reference sequence). This CDR3 region has 14 residues. This CDR3 reads CASSLSVQAGELFF. DNA for the CDR3: TGTGCCAGCAGTTTATCGGTACAAGCCGGGGAGCTGTTTTTT.

This clonotype was picked up a small number of times. V usage is TRBV4-3 and J usage is TRBJ1-5; D is uncertain. The CDR3 covers 15 residues. V dropped 1 base and J dropped 10 bases, with 17 bases sitting between them. The germline CDR1 and CDR2 sequences are LGHNA and YSLEER. This CDR3 is CASSQGTSLTGPQHF. CDR3 in DNA: TGCGCCAGCAGCCAAGGTACTTCGTTGACGGGACCCCAGCATTTT.

There are many counts of this clonotype. This chain links TRBV6-2 or TRBV6-3 with TRBJ1-1; tentatively, D is TRBD1 (6 bases). Germline CDR1 MNHEY, CDR2 SVGEGT. V was pared by 5 bases and J by 0 bases, with 19 bases between. CDR3 length equals 17 residues. CDR3 in DNA: TGTGCCAGCAGTCCCTACCCACAGGGTAGGGTGAACACTGAAGCTTTCTTT. It encodes CASSPYPQGRVNTEAFF.

The chain combines TRBV7-9 with TRBJ1-1, with unresolved D. There are 14 residues in the CDR3. Germline V CDR1 and CDR2: SEHNR, FQNEAQ (reference sequence). Trimming left V 3 bases short and J 4 bases short, with 12 bases between. In nucleotides, the CDR3 is TGTGCCAGCAGCTTCGCCGGAGTTACCACTGAAGCTTTCTTT. It translates to CASSFAGVTTEAFF.

This clonotype was recorded at least ten times. The chain couples TRBV3-1 to TRBJ2-5, with TRBD2 identical over 10 bases. J gave up 4 bases and V 4 bases, and 15 bases lay outside the gene matches. CDR1 LGHDT and CDR2 YNNKEL come from the germline V gene (reference sequence). This CDR3 contains 18 residues. The CDR3 reads CASSLTRASGSRPETQYF. DNA of the CDR3: TGTGCCAGCAGCCTCACGAGGGCTAGCGGGAGCCGACCAGAGACCCAGTACTTC.

This clonotype was seen many times. The genes are TRBV6-4 and TRBJ2-3; D call uncertain. The V and J ends lost 2 bases and 3 bases respectively, with 12 bases between them. The CDR3 runs 15 residues. The germline V gene encodes CDR1 MRHNA and CDR2 SNTAGT. CDR3 nucleotides: TGTGCCAGCAGTGACAGAGGTCGCCAGACAGATACGCAGTATTTT. Protein: CASSDRGRQTDTQYF.

This clonotype has just a few counts. This sequence joins TRBV7-2 and TRBJ2-3, with 12 nucleotides matching TRBD2. Trimming took 4 bases from V and 3 from J; bases not matched to a gene: 5. This CDR3 comprises 16 residues. CDR1 and CDR2 from the germline V gene are SGHTA and FQGNSA. The CDR3, as DNA: TGTGCCAGCAGCTCGACTAGCGGGAGTGGGACAGATACGCAGTATTTT. Translation: CASSSTSGSGTDTQYF.

This clonotype was picked up many times. The rearrangement links TRBV20-1 to TRBJ1-1, with D tentatively TRBD1 (5 bases). This CDR3 has 12 amino acids. The germline V gene has CDR1 DFQATT and CDR2 SNEGSKA (reference sequence). V lost 4 bases and J 5 bases, leaving 11 bases between the germline ends. The CDR3 coding sequence is TGCAGTGCTACCCTTTCAGGGACTGAAGCTTTCTTT. This gives the protein CSATLSGTEAFF.

The rearrangement links TRBV5-4 to TRBJ2-6; TRBD1 matches 12 bases. The germline gives CDR1 SGHNT, CDR2 YYREEE (reference sequence). V was pared by 4 bases and J by 1 base, with 12 bases of the junction left unmatched. The CDR3 extends over 20 amino acids. The CDR3 loop is CASSIAGTGGLGSGANVLTF. CDR3 DNA: TGTGCCAGCAGCATAGCCGGGACAGGGGGCCTTGGATCTGGGGCCAACGTCCTGACTTTC.